The rows below give T cell receptor beta chains drawn from one sample of a study of T cell changes during pregnancy in multiple sclerosis. The method was immunoSEQ multiplex PCR; TCRdb's version includes in-frame clones alone and lacks a portion of them. The data hold about 49,000 clones, with roughly 90% observed a single time. The material was peripheral blood, obtained after pregnancy. The receptors stem from a female donor in good health, enrolled as a control in a pregnancy study. The CDR3 runs from the conserved cysteine through the conserved F or W. A D gene is named only where the DNA matches it firmly. The size entry is marked missing in some rows and otherwise reads once, few, many or a size class.

d_gene,len,abundance,v_gene,j_gene,CDR3nt,CDR3aa
TRBD1,13,once,TRBV6-1,TRBJ1-1,TGTGCCAGCAGTAAGGACAGGGGCGCTGAAGCTTTCTTT,CASSKDRGAEAFF
TRBD1,13,once,TRBV4-1,TRBJ2-7,TGCGCCAGCCGCGGACAGGACCGGTACGAGCAGTACTTC,CASRGQDRYEQYF
TRBD1,19,.,TRBV12-5,TRBJ2-7,TGTGCTAGTGGTTCCGGACAGGGGGCGGATCCTCTGAAGATATACGAGCAGTACTTC,CASGSGQGADPLKIYEQYF
.,14,.,TRBV11-1,TRBJ2-5,TGTGCCAGCAGCTTCCCGGGACTCCAAGAGACCCAGTACTTC,CASSFPGLQETQYF
.,14,.,TRBV5-1,TRBJ1-1,TGCGCCAGCACGTTGGCGGGGCTAAGCACTGAAGCTTTCTTT,CASTLAGLSTEAFF
TRBD2,14,.,TRBV28,TRBJ2-1,TGTGCCAGCAGTCCCGGACTAGTCATCAATGAGCAGTTCTTC,CASSPGLVINEQFF
TRBD1,19,.,TRBV4-2,TRBJ1-1,TGTGCCAGCAGCCCGTTACTCTCCGGGACAGGTTTTATAGAAACTGAAGCTTTCTTT,CASSPLLSGTGFIETEAFF
.,18,.,TRBV4-2,TRBJ2-6,TGTGCCAGCAGCCAGAAATTGGAGGGTATCTCTGGGGCCAACGTCCTGACTTTC,CASSQKLEGISGANVLTF
.,13,few,TRBV5-1,TRBJ1-1,TGCGCCAGCGTAGACCCCAGGGGCCGAGAAGCTTTCTTT,CASVDPRGREAFF
.,13,.,TRBV12-5,TRBJ2-7,TGTGCTAGTGGTTTGGGAAACTTCGACGAGCAGTACTTC,CASGLGNFDEQYF
.,12,.,TRBV9,TRBJ1-1,TGTGCCAGCAGCCGCGAGAGGACTGAAGCTTTCTTT,CASSRERTEAFF
TRBD1,15,once,TRBV6-1,TRBJ1-2,TGTGCCAGCAGTGAAGCTCCGGGACAGTCCTATGGCTACACCTTC,CASSEAPGQSYGYTF
TRBD2,17,once,TRBV5-4,TRBJ2-5,TGTGCCAGCAGCTTGGTAGGGGTAGCGGGGGGGACAGAGACCCAGTACTTC,CASSLVGVAGGTETQYF
TRBD2,18,.,TRBV14,TRBJ2-5,TGTGCCAGCAGCCAAGAATGGGCGGAGGGAAGGCGGGGGAAGACCCAGTACTTC,CASSQEWAEGRRGKTQYF
.,12,.,TRBV11-2,TRBJ1-2,TGTGCCAGCAGCTTATCAGGATATGGCTACACCTTC,CASSLSGYGYTF